Listed below are T cell receptor beta chains from one sample, sequenced in a study of blood T cell repertoires in COVID-19. Profiled with immunoSEQ multiplex PCR; TCRdb holds only in-frame clones, not every one. The sample carries about 240,000 clones, 80% to 85% recorded once. Specimen: peripheral blood. The receptors were sampled from a woman aged 60-75 years with active or convalescent COVID-19. Each CDR3 is given with its conserved first and last residue. The order of the fields is V gene, D gene, J gene, clone size, CDR3 DNA, CDR3 protein. A D gene is named only where the DNA matches it firmly. Rows may omit the clone size; those that give it use once, few, many or a size class.

TRBV5-4	-	TRBJ1-1	-	TGTGCCAGCAGTTCCGGTTATAACACTGAAGCTTTCTTT	CASSSGYNTEAFF
TRBV19	-	TRBJ1-2	once	TGTGCCAGTACCTCAGCGGGGGGCAAGGGCTATGGCTACACCTTC	CASTSAGGKGYGYTF
TRBV3-1/TRBV3-2	TRBD2	TRBJ2-3	-	TGTGCCAGCAGCCAAGACCTAGCGGGGGACCCCACAGATACGCAGTATTTT	CASSQDLAGDPTDTQYF
TRBV18	TRBD2	TRBJ2-5	-	TGTGCCAGCTCACCCCCGACTGGCGGGGGGGCCGGAGAGACCCAGTACTTC	CASSPPTGGGAGETQYF
TRBV30	TRBD1	TRBJ2-5	-	TGTGCCTGGATTAGACAGGGGGCTTGGGAGACCCAGTACTTC	CAWIRQGAWETQYF
TRBV5-1	TRBD1	TRBJ2-1	-	TGCGCCAGCAGACCGGGGACAGGGAATGAGCAGTTCTTC	CASRPGTGNEQFF
TRBV7-2	-	TRBJ1-3	-	TGTGCCAGCAGCTCCAGCCAAGGAGCGGGAAACACCATATATTTT	CASSSSQGAGNTIYF
TRBV27	-	TRBJ2-1	few	TGTGCCAGCAGTGAAGGCGGCCGGGGGGAGCAGTTCTTC	CASSEGGRGEQFF
TRBV5-1	-	TRBJ1-2	-	TGCGCCAGCAGCTTGGGTTCGACAGACCCAGCCTATGGCTACACCTTC	CASSLGSTDPAYGYTF
TRBV7-2	-	TRBJ2-3	-	TGTGCCAGCAGCTACCGGACTAGCACAGATACGCAGTATTTT	CASSYRTSTDTQYF
TRBV7-8	TRBD1	TRBJ1-4	-	TGTGCCAGCAGCTTAGGGGCCCTACCGGGACAGGAACAACTGTTTTTT	CASSLGALPGQEQLFF
TRBV7-9	-	TRBJ2-3	-	TGTGCCAGCAGCTTAATCGGCACAGATACGCAGTATTTT	CASSLIGTDTQYF
TRBV19	TRBD1	TRBJ1-3	-	TGTGCCAGTAGTATTCGGGACAGGGCTGGAAACACCATATATTTT	CASSIRDRAGNTIYF
TRBV5-1	TRBD2	TRBJ2-5	-	TGCGCCAGCAGCTTGTCGGGACTAGCGGGGGGCCGGTTGGAGACCCAGTACTTC	CASSLSGLAGGRLETQYF
TRBV6-6	-	TRBJ1-2	-	TGTGCCAGCAGCCCGGGGAGTAACTATGGCTACACCTTC	CASSPGSNYGYTF
TRBV12-3/TRBV12-4	-	TRBJ1-3	-	TGTGCCAGCAGCCACCGAGCCGGAAACACCATATATTTT	CASSHRAGNTIYF
TRBV12-3/TRBV12-4	TRBD1	TRBJ1-1	-	TGTGCCAGCACCACCAGGGGGGAGTCTGAAGCTTTCTTT	CASTTRGESEAFF
TRBV24-1	-	TRBJ2-5	-	TGTGCCACCAGTGAGACAGGGCGGGGGACCCAGTACTTC	CATSETGRGTQYF
TRBV29-1	-	TRBJ2-7	-	TGCAGCGTTGAACAGTTGGGGGGTTACGAGCAGTACTTC	CSVEQLGGYEQYF
TRBV25-1	TRBD1	TRBJ2-2	-	TGTGCCAGCAGTCCATTACAGGGGGGTGGCGGGGAGCTGTTTTTT	CASSPLQGGGGELFF
TRBV11-2	TRBD1	TRBJ2-1	-	TGTGCCAGCAGCATCGACAGGGCCGATGAGCAGTTCTTC	CASSIDRADEQFF
TRBV2	-	TRBJ2-1	once	TGTGCCAGCAGTGAGGTAGCCCCCCCGCCCTACAATGAGCAGTTCTTC	CASSEVAPPPYNEQFF
TRBV4-3	-	TRBJ2-5	once	TGCGCCAGCAGCCCGGGGGGCCCTGCCTGGGAGACCCAGTACTTC	CASSPGGPAWETQYF
TRBV29-1	TRBD1	TRBJ2-1	-	TGCAGCGTTGAAGACCCCCCGGGACAGGGCTCCTACAATGAGCAGTTCTTC	CSVEDPPGQGSYNEQFF
TRBV18	TRBD1	TRBJ1-1	once	TGTGCCAGCTCACCGCGGACAGGGGACACTGAAGCTTTCTTT	CASSPRTGDTEAFF